This record concerns one T cell receptor (beta chain) sequence. Its antigen is unknown. No base qualities exist here, and no much larger clone lies one base off it. The cohort was made up of approximately 670 healthy bone marrow donors. At the time of sampling, every cohort member was nominally healthy, though immune exposures that went unrecorded were likely present. The donor was CMV seropositive and belonged to the group of 250 to 300 seropositive cohort members. Every donor gave a peripheral blood sample, and the peripheral blood mononuclear cells from that sample were used for TCR beta sequencing. Genomic DNA was extracted from the blood cell samples with the Qiagen DNeasy Blood Extraction Kit. The data are from a study of cytomegalovirus exposure and HLA in healthy donors (dated by TCRdb to the late 2010s). A note on the overall study: In an earlier analysis of fewer than 750 of the donors, about 260 Gb of sequence data and 100 million or so unique TCR beta sequences from roughly 200 million T cells were reported. In a later analysis, previously published TCR beta repertoires from 666 donors were re-analyzed and high-resolution HLA genotyping was added so that TCR occurrence patterns could be studied. Both class I and class II loci were covered by HLA typing, at four-digit resolution. Across approximately 400 genotyped donors of the cohort, an average of approximately 220,000 unique TCR beta nucleotide sequences per donor were sequenced, and roughly a sixth of those sequences were non-productive. The number of typed donors differed by locus: about 620-630 for A, B, C, DRB1 and DQB1; 522 for DQA1; about 600 for DPA1; and about 470 for DPB1. The study aimed to test whether signatures of past pathogen exposure could be identified by cataloging public T cell receptors. An earlier analysis of around 540 of the donors applied high-throughput TCR beta sequencing to assess whether each TCR beta V gene segment acted as functional or pseudogenic. About five DR-DQ haplotypes were handled as single units for association and clustering, since linkage in the cohort was strong. All discovery cohort repertoires had been generated on a single sequencing platform. A later genetic analysis used genome-wide SNP genotypes for about 60% of the 666 donors, treating that subset as a discovery cohort. To predict cytomegalovirus infection status, the study combined high-throughput TCR immunosequencing, statistical association of individual TCRs with disease status, and machine learning. Approximately 300 gigabases of sequencing data and around 85 million unique TCR sequences made up an early release that covered roughly 670 HLA-typed donors. The study profiled the T cell repertoires of 500 to 800 subjects by immunosequencing and related them to cytomegalovirus serostatus. The later analysis used no new phenotypic data to find candidate immune exposures, relying instead on TCR beta sequences and their occurrence across donors. Of the roughly 400 genotyped donors, 65% to 90% were placed in the genetic ancestry cluster associated with self-reported Caucasian donors. Donor age, sex, ethnicity and CMV serostatus were compiled together with the repertoire data. Along with the roughly 700-subject first cohort, a separate validation cohort of 120 different subjects was used. Findings and caveats that apply to the study as a whole: The classifier was reported to diagnose cytomegalovirus status with high specificity and sensitivity in both the original cohort and the validation cohort. The authors suggested that the approach could potentially be extended to other disease states and immunological phenotypes. In vitro tests confirmed that a few of the cytomegalovirus-associated TCR beta chains recognize cytomegalovirus antigens. A later analysis associated 16,951 TCR beta sequences with specific HLA alleles at a false discovery rate of 0.05. Only TCR beta chains were sequenced in this cohort, and the absence of alpha or paired-chain data limited detectable features. The sequencing pipeline was judged likely to have produced a cluster of highly shared sequence variants as a technical artifact. According to a later genetic analysis, donors in an Asian-associated ancestry cluster had fewer N-insertions in productive TCRs than the approximately 630-donor mean. Because some donors lacked HLA typing at each locus, the association tests relied only on the typed subset. Because counts were too low, roughly 18 rarely observed V segments, including chromosome 9 orphons, were left out of the earlier analysis of approximately 580 of the donors. According to a later analysis, TCR association rates differed among HLA loci, with DRB1 alleles showing the most associated TCRs and HLA-C alleles showing the fewest. Immune exposure information for the cohort was limited to CMV serostatus. In an earlier analysis of 500 to 650 of the donors, most TCR beta V segments appeared in productive rearrangements about 87% or about 30% of the time, broadly matching IMGT annotations. Correlated functional status among segregating V segments might be attributable to linkage disequilibrium, but an unknown experimental factor could not be ruled out. When HLA alleles, especially DR and DQ, strongly co-occurred, attributing TCR associations to individual alleles was difficult. A further reported finding was that TCR beta sequences accurately predicted the HLA-A and HLA-B alleles for most subjects in the first cohort. A later genetic analysis associated a missense DCLRE1C variant with V-gene and J-gene trimming of TCR beta chains, and an independent cohort replicated the association. The 87-base-pair reads could not distinguish some IMGT-functional V segments, including TRBV6-2 and TRBV6-3, so those segments were excluded. Most TCR sequences were seen in very few donors, while some public TCRs were found in many individuals. Roughly uniform sequencing depth across donors was assumed in presence/absence analyses, although this assumption may not hold. In a later analysis, most CMV-associated TCR beta chains were found to appear HLA-restricted, with HLA associations seemingly driven largely by CMV exposure. According to a later analysis, parvovirus B19, influenza, CMV and Epstein-Barr virus appeared linked to several top co-occurrence clusters. In a later analysis, HLA-associated TCR beta chains were found to be more clonally expanded and to have lower generation probabilities than equally common non-associated chains. The study listed approximately 150 TCR beta chains as associated with cytomegalovirus.

V lost 0 bases and J lost 6 bases, and the count of bases not matched to a germline gene is 7. The CDR3 measures 15 amino acids from cysteine to phenylalanine. The DNA shown is the 45-base CDR3, in frame from base 1. The germline V gene (reference sequence) gives CDR1 as SGHKS and CDR2 as YYEKEE. The library was made by the immunoSEQ multiplex PCR assay. For the multiplex PCR, a mixture combining 60 forward primers for TCR Vbeta segments and 13 reverse primers for TCR Jbeta segments was used. A multiplex PCR assay on genomic DNA amplified the CDR3 region of rearranged TCR beta genes. The amplified TCR beta libraries were sequenced on the Illumina HiSeq System as 87-base-pair reads. The study's processing was this. In a later analysis, tens of millions of unique TCR beta chains were counted across the roughly 670 repertoires, and around 10 million of these chains were shared by at least two donors. Raw reads were error-corrected and collapsed into unique sequences by a nearest-neighbor algorithm in which closely related sequences were merged to remove PCR and sequencing errors. CDR3 sequences were aligned to IMGT reference sequences to assign V, D and J gene segments. For a sequence to be retained, a match of at least six nucleotides was required to both a V gene segment and a J gene segment. A rearrangement counted as productive if the CDR3 had no stop codons and remained in frame with V and J, and every other rearrangement counted as non-productive. CDR3 was defined according to IMGT convention as the region running from the second conserved V-encoded cysteine to the conserved J-encoded phenylalanine. In an earlier analysis of approximately 590 of the donors, sequences lacking an unambiguous match to a single V gene segment were excluded. An earlier analysis of 550 to 650 of the donors classified V segments as functional when productive rearrangements were above 56.7% and as segregating when the standard deviation between donors was above 5%. A statistical classification framework was developed to diagnose cytomegalovirus status using the catalog of TCR beta chain sequences. V and J gene assignment, in a later analysis, came from comparing TCR nucleotide sequences with IMGT/GENE-DB human TR gene sequences. A later analysis assigned CDR3 sequences and most-parsimonious VDJ recombination scenarios with the TCRdist pipeline. In a later analysis, each TCR beta chain was defined by its CDR3 amino acid sequence together with its V-gene family, and reads without a unique V-gene family were excluded. In a later analysis, 500 to 650 highly shared, low-generation-probability nucleotide sequences were removed to address suspected cross-contamination and a sequencing artifact. In a later analysis, a clonal expansion index for each public chain was calculated from normalized within-repertoire ranks of inferred template counts. In a later analysis, generation probabilities were computed using a VDJ recombination model fitted to out-of-frame rearrangements, and the results were checked against IGoR. Hypergeometric tests were used in a later analysis to score TCR-TCR, TCR-HLA and TCR-CMV co-occurrence, with a repertoire-size bias correction applied to the TCR pairs. In a later analysis, false discovery rates were estimated by permuting HLA or CMV assignments 20 times. In a later analysis, co-occurring TCRs were grouped with DBSCAN, and TCRdist sequence similarity was added when clustering was performed within HLA-allele-positive subsets. For co-occurrence clustering, repertoires with fewer than 30,000 or more than 120,000 public chains were excluded, along with several repertoires with anomalous nucleotide sharing. TCRdb stores this immuneACCESS table with in-frame sequences only. Part of the clones is absent; in the studies checked, under half of the shortfall reflects unresolved V genes, and no reason is known for the rest. D and trimming come from the DNA, and the V and J calls and clone size come from that table. This sample has around 130,000 clones in its table, and around two thirds of those were observed once. The top ten constitute roughly 8.6% of the sample.

The sequencing sample was made of PBMCs. The clonotype originates from a woman aged 35 to 49 in good health and CMV-seropositive. The receptor chain draws on TRBV5-5 and TRBJ2-7, with 9 middle bases fitting TRBD2. The sequenced DNA is TGTGCCAGCAGCTTGGATGCGGGAGGGTTCGGCGAGCAGTACTTC. Translated, it gives CASSLDAGGFGEQYF.